This TCR beta chain stems from a study of cytomegalovirus exposure and HLA in healthy donors. Findings and caveats of the study: For most subjects, TCR beta sequences were reported to predict HLA-A and HLA-B alleles with accuracy.

60 Vbeta and 13 Jbeta primers were used in PCR. Repertoires were generated with immunoSEQ multiplex PCR, while TCRdb's copy carries only in-frame clones and drops some. The table includes about 160,000 clones, about three quarters detected once. A word on this clone: The antigen remains unidentified.

Trimming left V 0 bases short and J 0 bases short, with 6 bases between. Germline V gene sequence: CDR1 KGHSH, CDR2 LQKENI. This CDR3 contains 14 residues. This TCR was sampled from a female donor in good health and CMV-seronegative. Sequencing was carried out using PBMCs. V usage is TRBV18 and J usage is TRBJ2-7; tentative D call: TRBD1 (5 bases). This CDR3 is CASSPPRDSYEQYF. In DNA form, the CDR3 reads TGTGCCAGCTCACCACCCAGGGACTCCTACGAGCAGTACTTC.